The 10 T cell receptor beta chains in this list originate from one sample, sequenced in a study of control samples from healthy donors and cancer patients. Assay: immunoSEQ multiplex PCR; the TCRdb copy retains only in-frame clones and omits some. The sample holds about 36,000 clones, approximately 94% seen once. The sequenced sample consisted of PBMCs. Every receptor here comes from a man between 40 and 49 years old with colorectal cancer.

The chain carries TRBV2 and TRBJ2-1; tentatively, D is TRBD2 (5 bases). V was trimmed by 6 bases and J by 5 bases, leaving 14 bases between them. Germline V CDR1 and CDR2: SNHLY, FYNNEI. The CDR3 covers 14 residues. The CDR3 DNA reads TGTGCCAGCAGGATGGAGGTGGAGAACAATGAGCAGTTCTTC. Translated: CASRMEVENNEQFF.

This CDR3 reads CASSGTSGGPSSYNEQFF. DNA for the CDR3: TGCGCCAGCAGCGGGACTAGCGGGGGGCCGAGCTCCTACAATGAGCAGTTCTTC. This chain links TRBV5-1 with TRBJ2-1; 15 nucleotides line up with TRBD2. The CDR3 extends over 18 amino acids. Germline lookup yields CDR1 SGHRS and CDR2 YFSETQ. Trimming cost V 4 bases and J 0 bases; bases outside gene matches: 5.

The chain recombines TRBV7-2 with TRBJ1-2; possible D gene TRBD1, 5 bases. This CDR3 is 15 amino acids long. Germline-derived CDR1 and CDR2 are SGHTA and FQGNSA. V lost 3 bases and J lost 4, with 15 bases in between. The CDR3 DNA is TGTGCCAGCAGCTTCACTTCAGGGTCCCCCTATGGCTACACCTTC. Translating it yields CASSFTSGSPYGYTF.

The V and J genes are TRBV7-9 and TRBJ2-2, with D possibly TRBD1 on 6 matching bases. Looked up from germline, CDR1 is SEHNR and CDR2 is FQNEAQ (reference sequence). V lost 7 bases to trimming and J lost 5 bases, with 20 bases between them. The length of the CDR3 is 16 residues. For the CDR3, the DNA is TGTGCCAGCATCAACCTCCCCAGGGGTCTTACCGGGGAGCTGTTTTTT. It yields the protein CASINLPRGLTGELFF.

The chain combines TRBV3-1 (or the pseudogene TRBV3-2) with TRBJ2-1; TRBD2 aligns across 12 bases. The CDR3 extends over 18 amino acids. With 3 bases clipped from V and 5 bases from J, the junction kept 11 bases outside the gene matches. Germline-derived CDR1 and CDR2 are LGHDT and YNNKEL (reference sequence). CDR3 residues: CASSQQITSGGRDNEQFF. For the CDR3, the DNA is TGTGCCAGCAGCCAGCAGATAACTAGCGGGGGGCGAGACAATGAGCAGTTCTTC.

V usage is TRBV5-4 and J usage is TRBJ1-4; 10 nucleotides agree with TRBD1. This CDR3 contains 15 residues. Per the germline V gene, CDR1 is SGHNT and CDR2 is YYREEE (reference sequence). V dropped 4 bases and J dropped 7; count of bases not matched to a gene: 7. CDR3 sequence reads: CASSVPGQGSEKLFF. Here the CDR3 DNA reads TGTGCCAGCAGCGTGCCGGGACAGGGGAGTGAAAAACTGTTTTTT.

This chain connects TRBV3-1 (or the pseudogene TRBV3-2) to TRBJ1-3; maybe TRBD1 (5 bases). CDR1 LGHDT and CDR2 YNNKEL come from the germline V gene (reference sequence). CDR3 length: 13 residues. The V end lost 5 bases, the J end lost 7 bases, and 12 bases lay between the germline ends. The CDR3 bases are TGTGCCAGCAGCGGGGGGTTTGGGAACACCATATATTTT. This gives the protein CASSGGFGNTIYF.

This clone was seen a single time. The CDR3 sequence: CASSFWSRTSRRHTQYF. In DNA, the CDR3 is TGTGCCAGCAGCTTCTGGTCTCGGACTAGCCGACGCCATACGCAGTATTTT. The rearrangement links TRBV7-2 to TRBJ2-3; 8 positions match TRBD2. Per germline, CDR1 SGHTA and CDR2 FQGNSA. The length of the CDR3 is 17 residues. V shed 3 bases and J 7 bases; nucleotides not matched to a gene: 15.

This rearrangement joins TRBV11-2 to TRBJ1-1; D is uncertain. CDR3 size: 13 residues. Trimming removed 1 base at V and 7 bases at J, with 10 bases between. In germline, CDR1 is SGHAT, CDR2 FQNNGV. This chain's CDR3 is CASSLGKAGEAFF. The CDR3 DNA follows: TGTGCCAGCAGCTTAGGCAAGGCTGGTGAAGCTTTCTTT.

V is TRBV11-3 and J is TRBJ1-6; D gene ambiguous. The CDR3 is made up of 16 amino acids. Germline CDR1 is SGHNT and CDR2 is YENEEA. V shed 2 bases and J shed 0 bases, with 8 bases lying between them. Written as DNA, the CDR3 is TGTGCCAGCAGCTTATCTTGGGGCTCCTATAATTCACCCCTCCACTTT. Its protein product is CASSLSWGSYNSPLHF.